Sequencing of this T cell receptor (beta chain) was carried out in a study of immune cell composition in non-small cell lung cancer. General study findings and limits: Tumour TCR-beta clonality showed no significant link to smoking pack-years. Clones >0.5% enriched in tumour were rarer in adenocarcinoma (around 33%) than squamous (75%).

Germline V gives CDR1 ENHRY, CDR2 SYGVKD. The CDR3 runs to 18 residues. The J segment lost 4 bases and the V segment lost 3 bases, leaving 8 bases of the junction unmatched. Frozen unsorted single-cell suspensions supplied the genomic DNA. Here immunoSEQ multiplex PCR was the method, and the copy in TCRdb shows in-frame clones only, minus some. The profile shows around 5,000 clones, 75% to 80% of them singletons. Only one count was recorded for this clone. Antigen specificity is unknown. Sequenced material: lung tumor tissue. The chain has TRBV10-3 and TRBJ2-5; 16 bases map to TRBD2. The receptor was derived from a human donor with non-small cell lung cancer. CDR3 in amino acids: CAISEAGTSGRAVETQYF. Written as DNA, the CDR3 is TGTGCCATCAGTGAAGCCGGGACTAGCGGGAGGGCCGTAGAGACCCAGTACTTC.